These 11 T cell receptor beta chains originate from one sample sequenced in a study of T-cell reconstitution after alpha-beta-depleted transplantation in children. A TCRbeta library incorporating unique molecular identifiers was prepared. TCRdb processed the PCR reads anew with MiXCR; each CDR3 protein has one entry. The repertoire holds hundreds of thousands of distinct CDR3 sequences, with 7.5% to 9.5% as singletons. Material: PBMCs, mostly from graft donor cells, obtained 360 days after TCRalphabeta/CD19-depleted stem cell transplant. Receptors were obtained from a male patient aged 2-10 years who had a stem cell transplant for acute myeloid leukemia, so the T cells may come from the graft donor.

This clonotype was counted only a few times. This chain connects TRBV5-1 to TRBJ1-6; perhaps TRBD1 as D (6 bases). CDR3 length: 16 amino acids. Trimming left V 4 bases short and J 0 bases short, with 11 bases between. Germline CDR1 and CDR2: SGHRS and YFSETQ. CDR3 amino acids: CASSRGQRSYNSPLHF. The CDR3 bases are TGCGCCAGCAGCCGAGGACAGCGCTCCTATAATTCACCCCTCCACTTT.

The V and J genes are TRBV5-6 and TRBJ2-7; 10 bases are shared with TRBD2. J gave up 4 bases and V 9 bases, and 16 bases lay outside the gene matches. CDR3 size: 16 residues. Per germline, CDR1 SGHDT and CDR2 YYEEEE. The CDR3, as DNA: TGTGCCATGGGCTTCGGCATATCTAGCGGGAGTTACGAGCAGTACTTC. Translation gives CAMGFGISSGSYEQYF.

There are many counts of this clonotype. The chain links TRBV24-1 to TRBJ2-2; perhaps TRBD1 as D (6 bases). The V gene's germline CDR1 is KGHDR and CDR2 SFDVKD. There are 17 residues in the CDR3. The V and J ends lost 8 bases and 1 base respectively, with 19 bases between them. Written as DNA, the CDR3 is TGTGCCACCACTGGGTGGAGTGGGGGCAGGAACACCGGGGAGCTGTTTTTT. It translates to CATTGWSGGRNTGELFF.

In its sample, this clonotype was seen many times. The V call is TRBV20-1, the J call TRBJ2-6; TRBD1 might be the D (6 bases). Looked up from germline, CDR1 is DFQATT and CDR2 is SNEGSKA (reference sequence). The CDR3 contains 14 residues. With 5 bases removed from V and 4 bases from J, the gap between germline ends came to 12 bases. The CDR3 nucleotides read TGCAGTGCTCGACAGGTGGCCGGGGCCAACGTCCTGACTTTC. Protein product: CSARQVAGANVLTF.

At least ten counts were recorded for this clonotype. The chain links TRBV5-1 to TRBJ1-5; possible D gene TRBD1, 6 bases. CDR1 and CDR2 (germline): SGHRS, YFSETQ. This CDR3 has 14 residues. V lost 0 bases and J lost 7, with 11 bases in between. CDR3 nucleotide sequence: TGCGCCAGCAGCTTGGGGGGGCAGAGGCAGCCCCAGCATTTT. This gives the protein CASSLGGQRQPQHF.

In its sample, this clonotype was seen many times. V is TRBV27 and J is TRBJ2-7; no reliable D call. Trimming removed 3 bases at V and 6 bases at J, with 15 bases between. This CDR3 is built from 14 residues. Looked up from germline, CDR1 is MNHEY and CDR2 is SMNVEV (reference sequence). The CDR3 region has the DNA TGTGCCAGCAGTTTTACCAGTCGCTACGGCGAGCAGTACTTC. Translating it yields CASSFTSRYGEQYF.

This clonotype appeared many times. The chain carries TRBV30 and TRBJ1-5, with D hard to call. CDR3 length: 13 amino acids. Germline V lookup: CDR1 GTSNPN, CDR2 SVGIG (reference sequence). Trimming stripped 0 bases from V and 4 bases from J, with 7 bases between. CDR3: CAWSVRENQPQHF. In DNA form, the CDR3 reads TGTGCCTGGAGTGTACGAGAAAATCAGCCCCAGCATTTT.

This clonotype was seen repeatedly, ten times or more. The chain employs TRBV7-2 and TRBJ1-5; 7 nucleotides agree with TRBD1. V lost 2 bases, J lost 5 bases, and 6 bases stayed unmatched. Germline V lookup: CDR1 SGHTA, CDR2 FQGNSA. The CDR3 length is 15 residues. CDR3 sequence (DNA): TGTGCCAGCAGCTTATTCAGGGGGGTGGATCAGCCCCAGCATTTT. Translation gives CASSLFRGVDQPQHF.

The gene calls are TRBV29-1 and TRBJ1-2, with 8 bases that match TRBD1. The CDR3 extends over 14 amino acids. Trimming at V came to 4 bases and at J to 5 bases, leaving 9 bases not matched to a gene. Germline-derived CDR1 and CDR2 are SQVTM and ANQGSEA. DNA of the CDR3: TGCAGCGTTGCGAGACCTCAGGGGGCTTATGGCTACACCTTC. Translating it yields CSVARPQGAYGYTF.

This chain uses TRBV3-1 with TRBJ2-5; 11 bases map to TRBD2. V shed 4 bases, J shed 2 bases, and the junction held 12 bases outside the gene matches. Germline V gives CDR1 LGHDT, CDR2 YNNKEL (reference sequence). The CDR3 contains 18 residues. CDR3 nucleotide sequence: TGTGCCAGCAGCCTCGACCCGCTAGCGGGGGGAGGTCAAGAGACCCAGTACTTC. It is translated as CASSLDPLAGGGQETQYF.

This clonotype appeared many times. The CDR3: CASSGARLSSYEQYV. The CDR3 DNA reads TGTGCCAGCAGCGGCGCCAGGCTGAGCTCCTACGAGCAGTACGTC. The V gene is TRBV28, the J gene TRBJ2-7; D uncertain. V lost 6 bases, J lost 0 bases, and 15 bases lay in between. This CDR3 comprises 15 residues. The germline CDR1 and CDR2 sequences are MDHEN and SYDVKM.